The clone carrying this TCR beta chain has just one count. Its antigen is unidentified. The data originate from a study of cytomegalovirus exposure and HLA in healthy donors. Notes on the study in general: It was reported that the classifier diagnosed cytomegalovirus status with high specificity and sensitivity in both the original and validation cohorts.

Germline values: CDR1 WNHNN, CDR2 SYGVQD (reference sequence). The CDR3 contains 13 residues. Trimming took off 6 bases at V and 1 base at J, with 9 bases between the two ends. The PCR used 60 Vbeta and 13 Jbeta primers. TCRdb's copy holds only in-frame clones and misses some; the assay was immunoSEQ multiplex PCR. The profile shows more than 90,000 clones, 70% to 80% of them singletons. The rearrangement links TRBV10-1 to TRBJ1-1; D may be TRBD1 (5 bases). The sequenced material came from PBMCs. This clonotype originated in a man in his fifties or sixties in good health and CMV-seropositive. CDR3 sequence reads: CASRDTPNTEAFF. The CDR3 region has the DNA TGCGCCAGCAGGGACACCCCGAACACTGAAGCTTTCTTT.